Each of the 22 T cell receptor beta chains below was sequenced from the same sample in a study of T cell repertoires and Cas9 in healthy adults. Data came from immunoSEQ multiplex PCR; TCRdb stores just in-frame clones and leaves some out. Found here are approximately 23,000 clones, roughly nine tenths of them singletons; the top ten hold around 1.5%. Sequenced sample: CD4+ effector T cells (CD127+, CD25-, CD137-, CD154-) from PBMCs; culture status not recorded. Receptors were obtained from a human donor in good health.

The J gene is TRBJ1-1, the V gene TRBV7-2; 7 bases match TRBD1. Germline V lookup: CDR1 SGHTA, CDR2 FQGNSA. V lost 5 bases to trimming and J lost 9 bases; unmatched junction nucleotides: 9. This CDR3 is built from 13 residues. In nucleotides, the CDR3 is TGTGCCAGCAGCCCTACGGCGGACAGGCAAGCTTTCTTT. Protein product: CASSPTADRQAFF.

The rearrangement joins TRBV7-2 to TRBJ2-5, with 9 bases identical to TRBD2. The V and J ends lost 2 bases and 7 bases, in that order; junction bases with no gene match: 14. The germline gives CDR1 SGHTA, CDR2 FQGNSA. The CDR3 extends over 17 amino acids. CDR3 sequence reads: CASSLRSSGAPQGTQYF. In DNA, the CDR3 is TGTGCCAGCAGCTTAAGGTCTAGCGGGGCCCCCCAGGGGACCCAGTACTTC.

V gene TRBV6-5 combines with J gene TRBJ2-3; either TRBD1 or TRBD2 may supply D (6 bases each). This CDR3 contains 13 residues. The germline V and J ends were trimmed by 6 bases and 6 bases, with 13 bases remaining between them. Per germline, CDR1 MNHEY and CDR2 SVGAGI. The CDR3 loop reads CASSRGRGDTQYF. CDR3 DNA sequence: TGTGCCAGCAGCCGGGGGCGGGGTGATACGCAGTATTTT.

V gene TRBV27 combines with J gene TRBJ1-6; possible D gene TRBD1, 6 bases. CDR1 and CDR2 (germline): MNHEY, SMNVEV (reference sequence). This CDR3 is 12 amino acids long. V was pared by 3 bases and J by 11 bases, with 8 bases between. The CDR3 DNA follows: TGTGCCAGCAGTTTCCCAGGGGCACCCCTCCACTTT. Protein product: CASSFPGAPLHF.

This clone came up a few times. This chain links TRBV6-6 with TRBJ1-3; tentative D call: TRBD1 (6 bases). CDR1 is MNHNY and CDR2 is SVGAGI in the germline V gene (reference sequence). The V and J ends lost 4 bases and 1 base respectively, with 8 bases between them. CDR3 length: 14 residues. CDR3 nucleotide sequence: TGTGCCAGCAGTTCCACAGGGTCTGGAAACACCATATATTTT. It yields the protein CASSSTGSGNTIYF.

The chain is built from TRBV19 and TRBJ2-7; 8 nucleotides agree with TRBD1. V dropped 7 bases and J dropped 1; count of bases not matched to a gene: 6. This CDR3 is built from 14 residues. CDR1 is LNHDA and CDR2 is SQIVND in the germline V gene (reference sequence). In DNA, the CDR3 is TGTGCCAGTACCTGGACAGGGTCATCCTACGAGCAGTACTTC. Its translation is CASTWTGSSYEQYF.

This clone was detected once. The chain carries TRBV12-5 and TRBJ1-5, with 9 bases that match TRBD1. The CDR3 extends over 16 amino acids. V shed 0 bases and J 3 bases; nucleotides not matched to a gene: 3. CDR1 and CDR2 (germline): LGHNT, FRNRAP. CDR3 DNA: TGTGCTAGTGGTTTGGTAGGGGACAGGGACAATCAGCCCCAGCATTTT. Translating gives CASGLVGDRDNQPQHF.

V and J are TRBV18 and TRBJ2-2; the match to TRBD1 covers 11 bases. V trimming: 4 bases; J trimming: 0 bases; junction bases outside the gene matches: 1. CDR1 is KGHSH and CDR2 is LQKENI in the germline V gene. This CDR3 region has 16 residues. The CDR3 sequence is CASSRTGGTNTGELFF. As DNA, the CDR3 is TGTGCCAGCTCACGGACAGGGGGCACGAACACCGGGGAGCTGTTTTTT.

This clone was observed a few times. The genes are TRBV6-1 and TRBJ1-2; maybe TRBD1 (5 bases). The germline V and J ends were trimmed by 1 base and 1 base, with 13 bases remaining between them. The CDR3 length is 16 residues. The germline gives CDR1 MNHNS, CDR2 SASEGT. The CDR3 here is CASSEGAGGYNYGYTF. In nucleotides, the CDR3 is TGTGCCAGCAGTGAAGGGGCCGGGGGGTATAACTATGGCTACACCTTC.

V and J are TRBV25-1 and TRBJ2-3, with D perhaps TRBD1 (6 bases). V gave up 2 bases and J gave up 2 bases, with 11 bases separating them. This CDR3 is 15 amino acids long. CDR1 is MGHDK and CDR2 is SYGVNS in the germline V gene. In DNA form, the CDR3 reads TGTGCCAGCAGTGAAATACAGGGCTACACAGATACGCAGTATTTT. The encoded protein is CASSEIQGYTDTQYF.

The chain couples TRBV5-8 to TRBJ1-6; TRBD1 might be the D (5 bases). Per the germline V gene, CDR1 is SGHTS and CDR2 is YDEGEE. The CDR3 is 16 residues long. V was cut by 9 bases and J by 5 bases, with 21 bases left in between. The chain's CDR3 is CATQNRDAPHNSPLHF. CDR3 bases: TGTGCCACCCAGAACCGGGACGCCCCCCATAATTCACCCCTCCACTTT.

The J gene is TRBJ2-7, the V gene TRBV5-1; D is tentatively TRBD1 or TRBD2 (6 bases each). Trimming removed 1 base from V and 2 bases from J, with 10 bases in between. From germline, CDR1 is SGHRS and CDR2 YFSETQ. This CDR3 has 14 amino acids. CDR3 protein: CASSLRGQPYEQYF. The DNA of the CDR3 is TGCGCCAGCAGCTTGCGGGGGCAACCCTACGAGCAGTACTTC.

This sequence joins TRBV7-9 and TRBJ1-2; TRBD1 agrees at 7 bases. This CDR3 is 12 amino acids long. J was trimmed by 7 bases and V by 5 bases; bases with no gene match: 4. Germline V CDR1 and CDR2: SEHNR, FQNEAQ (reference sequence). CDR3 sequence (DNA): TGTGCCAGCAGCCTGTCAGGGGGTGGCTACACCTTC. As protein: CASSLSGGGYTF.

This rearrangement joins TRBV7-2 to TRBJ2-3; D gene unclear. CDR1 and CDR2 (germline): SGHTA, FQGNSA. The ends were cut back, 2 bases at V and 4 bases at J, with 7 bases in the middle. The CDR3 length is 13 residues. CDR3 bases: TGTGCCAGCAGCTTAATTCAGCCAGATACGCAGTATTTT. The encoded protein is CASSLIQPDTQYF.

V usage is TRBV4-3 and J usage is TRBJ2-7, with 14 bases identical to TRBD2. CDR1 is LGHNA and CDR2 is YSLEER in the germline V gene. The length of the CDR3 is 16 residues. The ends lost 3 bases at V and 6 bases at J; junction bases unmatched: 7. CDR3 protein: CASSQGGLAGVGEQYF. Here the CDR3 DNA reads TGCGCCAGCAGCCAGGGGGGACTAGCGGGAGTCGGCGAGCAGTACTTC.

The chain joins TRBV7-8 to TRBJ2-3, with 13 bases identical to TRBD2. Trimming took 5 bases from V and 2 from J; bases not matched to a gene: 7. The length of the CDR3 is 17 residues. Germline CDR1 is SGHVS and CDR2 is FQNEAQ. CDR3 in DNA: TGTGCCAGCAGCCCGATGACTAGCGGGAGGTCCACAGATACGCAGTATTTT. Protein sequence: CASSPMTSGRSTDTQYF. Complete variable domain (other parts from reference TRBV7-8 and TRBJ2-3): GAGVSQSPRYKVAKRGQDVALRCDPISGHVSLFWYQQALGQGPEFLTYFQNEAQLDKSGLPSDRFFAERPEGSVSTLKIQRTQQEDSAVYLCASSPMTSGRSTDTQYFGPGTRLTVL.

The chain combines TRBV5-1 with TRBJ2-1; 11 bases line up with TRBD2. V lost 4 bases to trimming and J lost 7 bases; unmatched junction nucleotides: 13. Germline CDR1 SGHRS, CDR2 YFSETQ. The CDR3 runs to 17 residues. CDR3 protein: CASSPYLAGGPSNEQFF. For the CDR3, the DNA is TGCGCCAGCAGCCCTTACTTAGCGGGGGGGCCCAGTAATGAGCAGTTCTTC.

The chain has TRBV27 and TRBJ2-7; 8 bases line up with TRBD1. CDR1 is MNHEY, CDR2 SMNVEV, per germline (reference sequence). V dropped 8 bases and J dropped 3; count of bases not matched to a gene: 3. The CDR3 is made up of 12 amino acids. CDR3 sequence: CASRDRFYEQYF. For the CDR3, the DNA is TGTGCCAGCCGGGACAGGTTCTACGAGCAGTACTTC.

This chain joins TRBV7-9 and TRBJ1-6; D is undetermined. The ends were cut back, 5 bases at V and 0 bases at J, with 11 bases in the middle. The CDR3 has 16 residues. Germline V gene sequence: CDR1 SEHNR, CDR2 FQNEAQ (reference sequence). Written as DNA, the CDR3 is TGTGCCAGCAGCGACTTACAGAGCTCCTATAATTCACCCCTCCACTTT. It encodes CASSDLQSSYNSPLHF.

V and J are TRBV2 and TRBJ1-1, with D unclear. Trimming pared 1 base from V and 4 bases from J, leaving 13 bases between. Germline loops: CDR1 SNHLY, CDR2 FYNNEI. The CDR3 extends over 15 amino acids. The CDR3 sequence is CASSEGARGITEAFF. Here the CDR3 DNA reads TGTGCCAGCAGTGAAGGGGCCCGAGGGATCACTGAAGCTTTCTTT.

The V call is TRBV10-3, the J call TRBJ2-7; D is uncertain. V lost 4 bases and J lost 4, with 11 bases in between. The germline gives CDR1 ENHRY, CDR2 SYGVKD. This CDR3 has 13 amino acids. The CDR3 nucleotides are TGTGCCATCAGTGCACAACGCGAGTACGAGCAGTACTTC. This sequence encodes CAISAQREYEQYF.

V is TRBV28 and J is TRBJ2-1; D perhaps matches TRBD2 (5 bases). With 5 bases removed from V and 8 bases from J, the gap between germline ends came to 19 bases. Germline CDR1 is MDHEN and CDR2 is SYDVKM. This CDR3 contains 15 residues. As DNA, the CDR3 is TGTGCCAGCAGTCCTTCTATAACTAGACTCTATGAGCAGTTCTTC. Translating gives CASSPSITRLYEQFF.